These 3 T cell receptor beta chains originate from one sample sequenced in a study of T cell repertoires in cytomegalovirus infection. These TCRs' antigens remain unknown. Using its own MiXCR run on the reads, TCRdb lists one record per CDR3 protein. The top ten hold roughly 62% of the sample, which has more than 55,000 distinct CDR3 sequences, 20% seen once. The sample was CD8+ T cells from cultured PBMCs, taken from culture after CMV antigen stimulation. The receptor set was obtained from a human donor in good health (CMV status not recorded). Some clones in this sample may be carry-over from other donors' samples.

V usage is TRBV2 and J usage is TRBJ1-3; unclear D gene. V was pared by 10 bases and J by 7 bases, with 11 bases between. The CDR3 runs 11 residues. Germline loops: CDR1 SNHLY, CDR2 FYNNEI. DNA of the CDR3: TGTGCCAAGCAGCGGTCCAACACCATATATTTT. It encodes CAKQRSNTIYF.

This clonotype was counted a few times. The chain couples TRBV7-2 to TRBJ1-1; 7 bases line up with TRBD1. This CDR3 region has 15 residues. CDR1 and CDR2 from the germline V gene are SGHTA and FQGNSA. With V trimmed by 1 base and J by 1 base, 3 bases remained unmatched. The CDR3 spells CASSLEAGGNTEAFF. DNA of the CDR3: TGTGCCAGCAGCTTAGAGGCAGGGGGGAACACTGAAGCTTTCTTT.

This clonotype was seen ten or more times. The chain is built from TRBV10-3 and TRBJ1-1; D remains unclear. The CDR3 has 11 residues. V shed 6 bases and J shed 4 bases, with 6 bases lying between them. Germline CDR1 and CDR2: ENHRY and SYGVKD. CDR3 sequence: CAISDATEAFF. CDR3 sequence (DNA): TGTGCCATCAGCGATGCCACTGAAGCTTTCTTT.